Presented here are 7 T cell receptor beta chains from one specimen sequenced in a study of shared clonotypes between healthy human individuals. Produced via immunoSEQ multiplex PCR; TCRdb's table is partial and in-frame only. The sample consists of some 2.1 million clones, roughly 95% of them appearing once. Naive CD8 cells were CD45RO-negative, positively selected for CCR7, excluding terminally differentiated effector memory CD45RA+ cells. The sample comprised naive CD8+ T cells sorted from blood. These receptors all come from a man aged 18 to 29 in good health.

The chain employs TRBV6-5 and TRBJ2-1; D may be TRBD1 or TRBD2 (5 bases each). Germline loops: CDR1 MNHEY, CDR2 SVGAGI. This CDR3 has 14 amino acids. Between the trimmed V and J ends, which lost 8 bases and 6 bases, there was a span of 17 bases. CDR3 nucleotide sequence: TGTGCCAGCGGCTGGGACCGAGGGGTCAATGAGCAGTTCTTC. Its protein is CASGWDRGVNEQFF.

In DNA form, the CDR3 reads TGCGCCAGCAGCCAAGCCGCGGGGGAGCCCCAGCATTTT. Encoded protein: CASSQAAGEPQHF. J is TRBJ1-5 and V is TRBV4-3; D is perhaps TRBD1 (5 bases). CDR3 length equals 13 residues. Germline V CDR1 and CDR2: LGHNA, YSLEER. Trimming cost V 1 base and J 8 bases, with 9 bases left between them.

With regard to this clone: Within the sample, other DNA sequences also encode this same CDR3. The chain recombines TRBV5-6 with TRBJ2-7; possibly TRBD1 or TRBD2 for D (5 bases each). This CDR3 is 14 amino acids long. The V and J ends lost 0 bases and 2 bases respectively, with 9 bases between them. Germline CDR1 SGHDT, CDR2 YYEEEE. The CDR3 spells CASSLGDRAYEQYF. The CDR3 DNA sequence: TGTGCCAGCAGCTTGGGGGACCGAGCCTACGAGCAGTACTTC.

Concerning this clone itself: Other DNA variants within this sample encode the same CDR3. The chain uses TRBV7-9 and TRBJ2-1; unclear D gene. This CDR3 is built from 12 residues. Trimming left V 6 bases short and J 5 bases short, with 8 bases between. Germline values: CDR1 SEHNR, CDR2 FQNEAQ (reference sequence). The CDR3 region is CASSLAHNEQFF. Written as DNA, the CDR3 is TGTGCCAGCAGTCTTGCACACAATGAGCAGTTCTTC.

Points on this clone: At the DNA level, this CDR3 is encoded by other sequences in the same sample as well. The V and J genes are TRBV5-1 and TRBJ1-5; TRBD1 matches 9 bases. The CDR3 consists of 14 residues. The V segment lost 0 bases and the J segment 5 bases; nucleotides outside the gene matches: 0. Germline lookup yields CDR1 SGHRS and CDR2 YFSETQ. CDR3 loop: CASSLGQGDQPQHF. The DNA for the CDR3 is TGCGCCAGCAGCTTGGGACAGGGGGATCAGCCCCAGCATTTT.

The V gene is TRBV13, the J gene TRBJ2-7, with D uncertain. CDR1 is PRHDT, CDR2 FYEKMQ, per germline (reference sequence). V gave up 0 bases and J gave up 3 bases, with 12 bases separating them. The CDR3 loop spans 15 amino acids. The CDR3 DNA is TGTGCCAGCAGCTTAGGGGCCAGCAGCTACTACGAGCAGTACTTC. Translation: CASSLGASSYYEQYF.

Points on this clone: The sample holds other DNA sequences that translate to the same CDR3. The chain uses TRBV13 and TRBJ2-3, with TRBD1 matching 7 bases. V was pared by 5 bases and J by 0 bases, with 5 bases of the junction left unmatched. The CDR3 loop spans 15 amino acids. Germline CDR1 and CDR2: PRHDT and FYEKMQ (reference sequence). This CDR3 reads CASSPGGTSTDTQYF. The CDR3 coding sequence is TGTGCCAGCAGCCCAGGGGGAACTAGCACAGATACGCAGTATTTT.